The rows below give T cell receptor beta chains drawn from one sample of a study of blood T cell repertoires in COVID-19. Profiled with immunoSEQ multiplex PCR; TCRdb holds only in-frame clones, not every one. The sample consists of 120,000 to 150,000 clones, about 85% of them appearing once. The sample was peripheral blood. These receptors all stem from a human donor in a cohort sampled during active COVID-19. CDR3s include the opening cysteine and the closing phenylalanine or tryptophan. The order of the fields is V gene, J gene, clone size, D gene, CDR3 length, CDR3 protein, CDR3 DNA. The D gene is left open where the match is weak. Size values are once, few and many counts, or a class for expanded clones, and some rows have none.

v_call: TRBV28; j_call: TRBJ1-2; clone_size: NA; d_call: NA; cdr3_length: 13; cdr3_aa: CASRLTGWYGYTF; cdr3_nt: TGTGCCAGCAGGTTGACAGGATGGTATGGCTACACCTTC
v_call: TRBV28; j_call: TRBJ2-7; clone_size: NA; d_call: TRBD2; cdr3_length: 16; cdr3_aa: CASSTAPLAGGGEQYF; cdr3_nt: TGTGCCAGCAGCACCGCCCCTCTGGCGGGAGGAGGCGAGCAGTACTTC
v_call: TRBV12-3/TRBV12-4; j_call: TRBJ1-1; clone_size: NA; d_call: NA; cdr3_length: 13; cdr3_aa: CASSLMANTEAFF; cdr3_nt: TGTGCCAGCAGTTTAATGGCCAACACTGAAGCTTTCTTT
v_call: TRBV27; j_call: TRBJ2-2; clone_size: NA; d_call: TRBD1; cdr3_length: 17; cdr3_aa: CASSIVGQGANTGELFF; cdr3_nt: TGTGCCAGCAGTATCGTCGGACAGGGGGCGAACACCGGGGAGCTGTTTTTT
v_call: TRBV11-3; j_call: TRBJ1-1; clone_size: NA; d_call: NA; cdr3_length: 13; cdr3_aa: CASSLGSGTEAFF; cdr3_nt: TGTGCCAGCAGCTTAGGGTCGGGCACTGAAGCTTTCTTT
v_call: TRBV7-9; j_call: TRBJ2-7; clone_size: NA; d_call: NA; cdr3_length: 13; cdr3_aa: CASSSGHLYEQYF; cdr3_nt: TGTGCCAGCAGCTCGGGACACCTCTACGAGCAGTACTTC
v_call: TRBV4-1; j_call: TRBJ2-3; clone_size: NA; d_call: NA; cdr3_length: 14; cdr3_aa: CASSYRDTTDTQYF; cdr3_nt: TGCGCCAGCAGCTACCGGGACACCACAGATACGCAGTATTTT
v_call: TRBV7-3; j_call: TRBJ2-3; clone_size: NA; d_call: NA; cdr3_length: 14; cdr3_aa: CASSPEAFTDTQYF; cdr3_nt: TGTGCCAGCAGCCCGGAGGCCTTCACAGATACGCAGTATTTT
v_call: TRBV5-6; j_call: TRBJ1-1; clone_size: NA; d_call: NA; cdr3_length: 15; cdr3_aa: CASSARGARNTEAFF; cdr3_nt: TGTGCCAGCAGCGCCAGGGGCGCGAGGAACACTGAAGCTTTCTTT
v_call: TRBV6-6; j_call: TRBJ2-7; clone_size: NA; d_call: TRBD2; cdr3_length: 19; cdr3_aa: CASSPLAPSSTSGRYEQYF; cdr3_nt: TGTGCCAGCAGTCCCCTGGCCCCATCCTCGACTAGCGGGCGGTACGAGCAGTACTTC
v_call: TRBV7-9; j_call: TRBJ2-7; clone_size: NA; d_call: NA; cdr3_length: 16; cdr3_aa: CASSLSFGLDSYEQYF; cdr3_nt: TGTGCCAGCAGCTTATCTTTCGGACTGGACTCCTACGAGCAGTACTTC
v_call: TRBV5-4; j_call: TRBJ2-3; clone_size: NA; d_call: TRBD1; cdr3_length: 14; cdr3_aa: CASTTDRSTDTQYF; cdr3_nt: TGTGCCAGCACCACGGACAGGTCCACAGATACGCAGTATTTT
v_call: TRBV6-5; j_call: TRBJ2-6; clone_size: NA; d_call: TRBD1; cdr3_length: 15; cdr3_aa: CASGDRASVANVLTF; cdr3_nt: TGTGCCAGTGGAGACAGGGCCAGTGTTGCCAACGTCCTGACTTTC
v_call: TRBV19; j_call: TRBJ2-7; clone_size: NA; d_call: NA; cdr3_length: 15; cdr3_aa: CASSMVEEPPTRQYF; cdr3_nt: TGTGCCAGTAGTATGGTAGAAGAACCGCCTACGAGGCAGTACTTC
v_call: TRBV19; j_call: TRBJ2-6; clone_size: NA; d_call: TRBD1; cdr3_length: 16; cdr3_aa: CASTKSGGSGANVLTF; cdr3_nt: TGTGCCAGTACCAAATCAGGGGGCTCTGGGGCCAACGTCCTGACTTTC
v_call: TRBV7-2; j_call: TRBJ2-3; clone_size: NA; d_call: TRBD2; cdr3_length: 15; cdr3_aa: CASSTRLAGTDTQYF; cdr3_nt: TGTGCCAGCAGCACTCGACTAGCGGGCACAGATACGCAGTATTTT
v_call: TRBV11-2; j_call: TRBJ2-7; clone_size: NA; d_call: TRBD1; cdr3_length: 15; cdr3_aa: CASSLPGTGSYEQYF; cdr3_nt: TGTGCCAGCAGCCTCCCCGGGACAGGTTCCTACGAGCAGTACTTC
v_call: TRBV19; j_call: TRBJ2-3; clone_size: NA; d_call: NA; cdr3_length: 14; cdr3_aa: CASSPDRGPDTQYF; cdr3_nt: TGTGCCAGTAGTCCGGACCGAGGGCCAGATACGCAGTATTTT
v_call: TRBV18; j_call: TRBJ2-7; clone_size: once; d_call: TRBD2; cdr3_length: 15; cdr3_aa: CASSPYQRESYEQYF; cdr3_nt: TGTGCCAGCTCACCATACCAGCGGGAGAGCTACGAGCAGTACTTC
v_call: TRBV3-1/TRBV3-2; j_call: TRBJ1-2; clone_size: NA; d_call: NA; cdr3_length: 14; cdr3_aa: CASSLTPGADGYTF; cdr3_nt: TGTGCCAGCAGCCTCACCCCTGGGGCGGATGGCTACACCTTC